One sample yielded the 7 T cell receptor beta chains listed below, sequenced in a study of blood T cell repertoires in COVID-19. This table comes from immunoSEQ multiplex PCR, and its TCRdb copy is limited to in-frame clones, with some not included. Of about 55,000 clones in the sample, more than 60% were seen once. Material: peripheral blood. All receptors derive from a woman aged 70-85 years with acute or convalescent COVID-19.

The CDR3 is CASSVGEGVQGGYTF. CDR3 DNA sequence: TGTGCCAGCAGCGTAGGGGAAGGGGTTCAAGGGGGCTACACCTTC. The chain has TRBV9 and TRBJ1-2; D may be TRBD1 (5 bases). In germline, CDR1 is SGDLS, CDR2 YYNGEE. V shed 0 bases and J shed 8 bases, with 17 bases lying between them. The CDR3 sequence is 15 residues long.

The rearrangement uses TRBV10-3 and TRBJ2-5; 10 bases map to TRBD1. Trimming removed 3 bases from V and 5 bases from J; junction bases left unmatched: 9. From germline, CDR1 is ENHRY and CDR2 SYGVKD. The CDR3 length is 16 residues. CDR3 coding DNA: TGTGCCATCAGTGACTCGGGACAGGGGATACCGGAGACCCAGTACTTC. It encodes CAISDSGQGIPETQYF.

The chain is built from TRBV7-8 and TRBJ1-5; 9 bases agree with TRBD1. This CDR3 is built from 16 residues. From germline, CDR1 is SGHVS and CDR2 FQNEAQ. V was pared by 5 bases and J by 6 bases, with 11 bases of the junction left unmatched. CDR3 in DNA: TGTGCCAGCAGCCCCGGGACAGGGAGTCTTCCTCAGCCCCAGCATTTT. This translates into CASSPGTGSLPQPQHF.

The CDR3 here is CASSLSSGELFF. The CDR3 coding sequence is TGTGCCAGCAGCTTATCTAGCGGGGAGCTGTTTTTT. The V gene is TRBV11-2, the J gene TRBJ2-2; D not certain. The CDR3 extends over 12 amino acids. CDR1 is SGHAT and CDR2 is FQNNGV in the germline V gene. V lost 2 bases and J lost 7, with 5 bases in between.

V gene TRBV27 combines with J gene TRBJ1-4; 9 positions match TRBD1. The CDR3 spans 18 residues. V lost 4 bases to trimming and J lost 1 base; unmatched junction nucleotides: 10. The germline gives CDR1 MNHEY, CDR2 SMNVEV (reference sequence). CDR3 bases: TGTGCCAGCAGTTCGCGACGGGACAGGGTGGGAACTAATGAAAAACTGTTTTTT. This codes for CASSSRRDRVGTNEKLFF. The entire variable domain, with the rest obtained from reference TRBV27 and TRBJ1-4, is as follows: EAQVTQNPRYLITVTGKKLTVTCSQNMNHEYMSWYRQDPGLGLRQIYYSMNVEVTDKGDVPEGYKVSRKEKRNFPLILESPSPNQTSLYFCASSSRRDRVGTNEKLFFGSGTQLSVL.

The chain has TRBV19 and TRBJ1-1, with D maybe TRBD1 (5 bases). Germline-derived CDR1 and CDR2 are LNHDA and SQIVND (reference sequence). V gave up 1 base and J gave up 0 bases, with 12 bases separating them. The length of the CDR3 is 16 residues. CDR3 sequence (DNA): TGTGCCAGTAGTATAGGGGCGGGGCGGATGAACACTGAAGCTTTCTTT. Its translation: CASSIGAGRMNTEAFF.

The rearrangement links TRBV18 to TRBJ1-2, with TRBD1 identical over 10 bases. V lost 3 bases and J lost 8; bases outside the gene matches: 12. CDR1 is KGHSH and CDR2 is LQKENI in the germline V gene. CDR3 length: 16 amino acids. The CDR3 DNA is TGTGCCAGCTCACCTCCCGTGTCCGGACAGGGGGTCGGCTACACCTTC. It specifies CASSPPVSGQGVGYTF.